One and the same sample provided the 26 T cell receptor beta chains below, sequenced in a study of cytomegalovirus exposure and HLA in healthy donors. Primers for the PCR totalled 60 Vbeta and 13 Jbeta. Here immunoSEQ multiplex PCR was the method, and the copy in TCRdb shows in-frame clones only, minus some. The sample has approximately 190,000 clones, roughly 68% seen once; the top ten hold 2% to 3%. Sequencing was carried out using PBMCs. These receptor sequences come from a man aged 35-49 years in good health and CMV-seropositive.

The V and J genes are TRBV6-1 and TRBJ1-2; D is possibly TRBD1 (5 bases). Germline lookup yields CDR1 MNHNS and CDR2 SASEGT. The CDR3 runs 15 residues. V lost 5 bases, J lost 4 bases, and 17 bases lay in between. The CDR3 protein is CASSPHDRLFYGYTF. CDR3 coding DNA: TGTGCCAGCAGTCCCCATGACAGATTATTCTATGGCTACACCTTC.

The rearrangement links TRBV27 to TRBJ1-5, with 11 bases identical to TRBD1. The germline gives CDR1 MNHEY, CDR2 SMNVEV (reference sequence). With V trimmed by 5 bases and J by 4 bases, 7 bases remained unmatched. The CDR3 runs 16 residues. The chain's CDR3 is CASSIGQGARNQPQHF. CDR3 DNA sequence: TGTGCCAGCAGTATAGGACAGGGGGCGCGTAATCAGCCCCAGCATTTT.

This CDR3 reads CASSNLAGDTQYF. The CDR3 coding sequence is TGTGCCAGCAGCAACTTAGCAGGGGATACGCAGTATTTT. The chain is built from TRBV21-1 and TRBJ2-3; TRBD1 reflects the table's D call only, with no check against the DNA. TRBV21-1 has pseudogene status. CDR3 length: 13 residues.

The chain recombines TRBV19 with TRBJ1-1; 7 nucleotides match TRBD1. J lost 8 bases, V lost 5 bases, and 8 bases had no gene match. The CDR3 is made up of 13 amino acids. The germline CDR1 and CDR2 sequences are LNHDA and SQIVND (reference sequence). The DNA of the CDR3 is TGTGCCAGTAGTTTACCCCGGGACAGCGAAGCTTTCTTT. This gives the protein CASSLPRDSEAFF. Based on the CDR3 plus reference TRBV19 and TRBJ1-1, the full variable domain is DGGITQSPKYLFRKEGQNVTLSCEQNLNHDAMYWYRQDPGQGLRLIYYSQIVNDFQKGDIAEGYSVSREKKESFPLTVTSAQKNPTAFYLCASSLPRDSEAFFGQGTRLTVV.

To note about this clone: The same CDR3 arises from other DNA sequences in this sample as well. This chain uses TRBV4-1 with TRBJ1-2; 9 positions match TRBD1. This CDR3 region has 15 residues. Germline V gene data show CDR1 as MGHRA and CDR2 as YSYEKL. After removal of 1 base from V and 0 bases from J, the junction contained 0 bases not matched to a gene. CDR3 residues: CASSQGQGANYGYTF. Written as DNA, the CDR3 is TGCGCCAGCAGCCAAGGACAGGGGGCTAACTATGGCTACACCTTC.

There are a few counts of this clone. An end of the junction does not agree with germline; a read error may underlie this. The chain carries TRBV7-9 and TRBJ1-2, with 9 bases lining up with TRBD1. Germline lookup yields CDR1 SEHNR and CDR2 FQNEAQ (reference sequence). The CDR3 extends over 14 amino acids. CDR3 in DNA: TGTTCCAGCAGCTTAGGTGGGACAGGGAAGGGCTACACCTTC. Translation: CSSSLGGTGKGYTF. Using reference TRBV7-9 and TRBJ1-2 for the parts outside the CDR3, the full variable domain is DTGVSQNPRHKITKRGQNVTFRCDPISEHNRLYWYRQTLGQGPEFLTYFQNEAQLEKSRLLSDRFSAERPKGSFSTLEIQRTEQGDSAMYLCSSSLGGTGKGYTFGSGTRLTVV.

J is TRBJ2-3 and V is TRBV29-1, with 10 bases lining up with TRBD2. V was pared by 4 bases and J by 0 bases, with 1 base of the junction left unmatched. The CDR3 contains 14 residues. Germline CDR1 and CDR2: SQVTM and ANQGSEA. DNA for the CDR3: TGCAGCGTTGGAGCGGGGGGGAGCACAGATACGCAGTATTTT. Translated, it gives CSVGAGGSTDTQYF.

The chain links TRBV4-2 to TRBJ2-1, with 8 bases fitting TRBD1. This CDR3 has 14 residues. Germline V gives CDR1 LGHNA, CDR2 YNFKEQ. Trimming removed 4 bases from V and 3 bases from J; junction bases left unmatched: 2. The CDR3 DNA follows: TGTGCCAGCAGCCCGGACAGGGTCTACAATGAGCAGTTCTTC. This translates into CASSPDRVYNEQFF.

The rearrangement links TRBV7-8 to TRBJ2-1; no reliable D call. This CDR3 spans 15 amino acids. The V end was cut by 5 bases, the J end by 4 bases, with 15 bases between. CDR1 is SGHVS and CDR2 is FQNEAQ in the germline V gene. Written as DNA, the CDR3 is TGTGCCAGCAGCCCAACCCTGACAAGGTACAATGAGCAGTTCTTC. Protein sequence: CASSPTLTRYNEQFF.

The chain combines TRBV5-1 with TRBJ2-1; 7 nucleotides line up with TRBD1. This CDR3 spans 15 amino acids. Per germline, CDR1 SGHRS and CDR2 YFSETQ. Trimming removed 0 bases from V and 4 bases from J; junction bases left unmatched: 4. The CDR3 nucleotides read TGCGCCAGCAGCTTGGAGGGGGCGATTTACAATGAGCAGTTCTTC. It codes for CASSLEGAIYNEQFF. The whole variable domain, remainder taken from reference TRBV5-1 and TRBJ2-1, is KAGVTQTPRYLIKTRGQQVTLSCSPISGHRSVSWYQQTPGQGLQFLFEYFSETQRNKGNFPGRFSGRQFSNSRSEMNVSTLELGDSALYLCASSLEGAIYNEQFFGPGTRLTVL.

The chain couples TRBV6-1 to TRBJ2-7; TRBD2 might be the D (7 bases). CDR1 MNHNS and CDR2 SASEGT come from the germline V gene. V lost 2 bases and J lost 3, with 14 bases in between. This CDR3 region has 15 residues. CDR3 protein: CASSERGGLYYEQYF. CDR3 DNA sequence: TGTGCCAGCAGTGAAAGGGGGGGTCTGTACTACGAGCAGTACTTC.

The DNA of the CDR3 is TGTGCCAGCAGCTTCCAGGGGGCGTTGGGCACTGAAGCTTTCTTT. This gives the protein CASSFQGALGTEAFF. The gene calls are TRBV5-6 and TRBJ1-1; TRBD1 matches 8 bases. Unmatched junction bases numbered 7, after V lost 2 bases and J lost 4 bases. Germline V gives CDR1 SGHDT, CDR2 YYEEEE. The CDR3 length is 15 residues.

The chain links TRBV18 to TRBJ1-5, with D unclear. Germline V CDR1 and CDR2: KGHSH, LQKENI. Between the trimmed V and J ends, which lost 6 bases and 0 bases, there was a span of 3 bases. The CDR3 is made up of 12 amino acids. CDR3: CASSYSNQPQHF. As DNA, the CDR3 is TGTGCCAGCTCTTATAGCAATCAGCCCCAGCATTTT.

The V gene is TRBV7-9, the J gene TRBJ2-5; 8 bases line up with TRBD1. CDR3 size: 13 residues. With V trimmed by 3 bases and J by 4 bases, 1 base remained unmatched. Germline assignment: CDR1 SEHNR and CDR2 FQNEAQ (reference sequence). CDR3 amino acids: CASSFTGGETQYF. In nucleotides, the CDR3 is TGTGCCAGCAGCTTTACAGGGGGAGAGACCCAGTACTTC.

Here the CDR3 reads CASKSQAEVLYGYTF. Here the CDR3 DNA reads TGTGCCAGTAAATCCCAGGCCGAAGTCCTCTATGGCTACACCTTC. V and J are TRBV19 and TRBJ1-2, with D unresolved. V was clipped by 7 bases and J by 4 bases, with 19 bases between them. The V gene's germline CDR1 is LNHDA and CDR2 SQIVND (reference sequence). The CDR3 has 15 amino acids.

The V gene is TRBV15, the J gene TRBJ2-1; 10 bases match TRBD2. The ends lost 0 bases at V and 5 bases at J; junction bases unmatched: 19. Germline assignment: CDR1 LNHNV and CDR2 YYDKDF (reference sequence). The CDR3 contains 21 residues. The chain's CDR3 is CATSRDQGRSGGARTNNEQFF. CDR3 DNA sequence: TGTGCCACCAGCAGAGATCAGGGCCGAAGCGGGGGGGCCCGAACGAACAATGAGCAGTTCTTC.

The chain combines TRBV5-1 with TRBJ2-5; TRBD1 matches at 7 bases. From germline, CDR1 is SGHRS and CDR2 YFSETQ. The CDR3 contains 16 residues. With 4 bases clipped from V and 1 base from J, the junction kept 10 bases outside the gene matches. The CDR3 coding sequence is TGCGCCAGCAGCCCTGTATACAGGGGAGCCCAAGAGACCCAGTACTTC. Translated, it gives CASSPVYRGAQETQYF. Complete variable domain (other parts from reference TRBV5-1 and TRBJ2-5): KAGVTQTPRYLIKTRGQQVTLSCSPISGHRSVSWYQQTPGQGLQFLFEYFSETQRNKGNFPGRFSGRQFSNSRSEMNVSTLELGDSALYLCASSPVYRGAQETQYFGPGTRLLVL.

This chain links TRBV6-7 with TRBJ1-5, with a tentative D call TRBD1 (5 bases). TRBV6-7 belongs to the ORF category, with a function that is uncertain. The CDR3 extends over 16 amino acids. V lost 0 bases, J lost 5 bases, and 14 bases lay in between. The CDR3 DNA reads TGTGCCAGCAGTTACTCTAGGAGGGGTCCCGATCAGCCCCAGCATTTT. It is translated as CASSYSRRGPDQPQHF.

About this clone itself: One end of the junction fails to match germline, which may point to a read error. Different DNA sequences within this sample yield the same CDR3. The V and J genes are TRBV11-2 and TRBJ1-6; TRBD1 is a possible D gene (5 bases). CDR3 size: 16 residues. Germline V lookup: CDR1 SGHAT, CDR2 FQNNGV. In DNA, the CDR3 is TGTGCCAGCAGTTTAGGACATGGCCGTTATAATTCACCCCTCCACTTT. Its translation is CASSLGHGRYNSPLHF.

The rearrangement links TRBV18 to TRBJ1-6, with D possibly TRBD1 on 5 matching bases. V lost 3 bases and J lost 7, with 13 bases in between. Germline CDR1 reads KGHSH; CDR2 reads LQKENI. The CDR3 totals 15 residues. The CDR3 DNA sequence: TGTGCCAGCTCACCCGCACAGGAAAGGAATTCACCCCTCCACTTT. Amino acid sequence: CASSPAQERNSPLHF.

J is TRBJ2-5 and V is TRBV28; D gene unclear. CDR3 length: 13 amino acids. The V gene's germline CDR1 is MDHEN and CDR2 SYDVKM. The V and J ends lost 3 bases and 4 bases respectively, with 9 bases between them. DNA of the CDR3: TGTGCCAGCAGTTTGTCCCCCAGAGAGACCCAGTACTTC. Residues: CASSLSPRETQYF.

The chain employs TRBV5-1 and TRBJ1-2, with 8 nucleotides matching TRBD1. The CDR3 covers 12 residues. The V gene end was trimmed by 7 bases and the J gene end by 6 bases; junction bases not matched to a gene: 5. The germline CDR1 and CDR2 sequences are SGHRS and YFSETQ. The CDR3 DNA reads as TGCGCCAGCCACCAGGGGGCAAATGGCTACACCTTC. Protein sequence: CASHQGANGYTF. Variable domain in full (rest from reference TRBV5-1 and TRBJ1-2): KAGVTQTPRYLIKTRGQQVTLSCSPISGHRSVSWYQQTPGQGLQFLFEYFSETQRNKGNFPGRFSGRQFSNSRSEMNVSTLELGDSALYLCASHQGANGYTFGSGTRLTVV.

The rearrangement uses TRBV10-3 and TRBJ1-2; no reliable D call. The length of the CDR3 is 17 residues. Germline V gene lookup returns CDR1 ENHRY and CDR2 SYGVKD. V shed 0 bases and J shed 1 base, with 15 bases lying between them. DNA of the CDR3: TGTGCCATCAGTGAGTCGATGGCTTCTGGACTTAACTATGGCTACACCTTC. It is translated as CAISESMASGLNYGYTF.

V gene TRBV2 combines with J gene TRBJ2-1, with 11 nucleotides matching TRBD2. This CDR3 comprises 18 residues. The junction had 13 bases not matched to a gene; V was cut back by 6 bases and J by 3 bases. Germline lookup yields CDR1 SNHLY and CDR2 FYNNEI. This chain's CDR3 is CASSLTPEGLADYNEQFF. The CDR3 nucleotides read TGTGCCAGCAGCCTTACCCCTGAGGGACTAGCGGACTACAATGAGCAGTTCTTC.

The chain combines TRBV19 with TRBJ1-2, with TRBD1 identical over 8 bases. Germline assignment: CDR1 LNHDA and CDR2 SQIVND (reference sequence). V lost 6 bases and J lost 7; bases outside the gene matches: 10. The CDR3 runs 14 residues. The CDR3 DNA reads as TGTGCCAGTAGCTCGACAGGGGCGATTTTTGGCTACACCTTC. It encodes CASSSTGAIFGYTF.

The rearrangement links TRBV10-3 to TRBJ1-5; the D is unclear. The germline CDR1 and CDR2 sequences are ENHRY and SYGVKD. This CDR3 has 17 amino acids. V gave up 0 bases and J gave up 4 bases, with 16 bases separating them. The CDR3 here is CAISESIQDYWNQPQHF. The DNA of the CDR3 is TGTGCCATCAGTGAGTCGATTCAGGATTACTGGAATCAGCCCCAGCATTTT.